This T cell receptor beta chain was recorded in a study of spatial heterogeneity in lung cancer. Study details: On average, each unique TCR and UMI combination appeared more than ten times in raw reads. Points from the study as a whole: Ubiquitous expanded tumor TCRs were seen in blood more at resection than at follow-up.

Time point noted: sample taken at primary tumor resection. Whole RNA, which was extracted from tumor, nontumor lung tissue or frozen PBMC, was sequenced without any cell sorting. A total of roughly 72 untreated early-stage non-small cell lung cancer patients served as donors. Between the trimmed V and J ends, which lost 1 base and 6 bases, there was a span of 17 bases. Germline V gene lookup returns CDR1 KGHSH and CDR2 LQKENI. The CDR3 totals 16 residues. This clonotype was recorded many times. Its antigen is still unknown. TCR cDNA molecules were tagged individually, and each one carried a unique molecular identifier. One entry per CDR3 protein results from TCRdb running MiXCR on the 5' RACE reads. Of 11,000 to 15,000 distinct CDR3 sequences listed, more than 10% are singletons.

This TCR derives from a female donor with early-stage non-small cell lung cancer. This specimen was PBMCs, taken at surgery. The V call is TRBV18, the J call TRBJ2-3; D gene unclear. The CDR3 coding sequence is TGTGCCAGCTCACCACTTAACTCCCCTAGGTGGGATACGCAGTATTTT. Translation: CASSPLNSPRWDTQYF.